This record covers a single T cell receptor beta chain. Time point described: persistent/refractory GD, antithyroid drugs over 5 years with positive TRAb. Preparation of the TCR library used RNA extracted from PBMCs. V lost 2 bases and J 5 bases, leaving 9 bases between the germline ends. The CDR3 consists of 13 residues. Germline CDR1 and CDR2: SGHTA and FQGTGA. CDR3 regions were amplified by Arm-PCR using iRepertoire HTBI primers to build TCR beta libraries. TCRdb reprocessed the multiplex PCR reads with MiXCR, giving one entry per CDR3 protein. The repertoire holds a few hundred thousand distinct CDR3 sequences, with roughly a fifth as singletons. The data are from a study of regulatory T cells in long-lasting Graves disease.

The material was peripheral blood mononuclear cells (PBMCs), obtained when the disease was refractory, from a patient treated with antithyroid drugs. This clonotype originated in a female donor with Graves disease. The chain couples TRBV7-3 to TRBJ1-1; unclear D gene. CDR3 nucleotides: TGTGCCAGCAGCTTACACCCTGGGACTGAAGCTTTCTTT. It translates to CASSLHPGTEAFF.